This TCR beta chain was captured by sequencing in a study of blood T cells in healthy people across ages. Germline V gene data show CDR1 as MNHEY and CDR2 as SVGEGT. This CDR3 region has 13 residues. The V and J ends lost 6 bases and 3 bases respectively, with 11 bases between them. A note on this clonotype: Antigen: not known. This may stem from a read error, because a much larger clone lies one nucleotide away.

PCR was performed a second time for roughly 6 to 12 cycles using a sample-barcoded 5' primer and a J-beta primer mix. The yield of each sample was at least 2.5 million CDR3-containing paired-end reads. MiXCR, run by TCRdb on the 5' RACE reads, gives a single entry per CDR3 protein. Seen here are about 640,000 distinct CDR3 sequences, around 54% observed once, and the top ten hold approximately 37%. For every donor, a draw yielded around 10 milliliters of peripheral blood. Study-level points and caveats: Estimates based on one million T cells were treated as lower bounds. TCR beta diversity, measured per million T cells, fell in a roughly linear way with age.

The rearrangement joins TRBV6-2 or TRBV6-3 to TRBJ2-5; D call uncertain. This TCR came from a man between 60 and 75 years old in good health. The sample taken for sequencing was blood. The CDR3 region is CASRYTAKETQYF. DNA of the CDR3: TGTGCCAGCAGGTATACAGCGAAAGAGACCCAGTACTTC.